These 16 T cell receptor beta chains were sequenced from one sample in a study of a mutant IDH1 vaccine in newly diagnosed glioma. The time point was: baseline, week 1 (first vaccination visit). Specified treatment: pre-vaccination baseline after standard-of-care therapy. TCRdb's copy holds only in-frame clones and misses some; the assay was immunoSEQ multiplex PCR. The profile shows 20,000 to 25,000 clones, approximately 86% of them singletons. The starting material was PBMCs, obtained from a glioma patient treated with radiotherapy, temozolomide or both. Receptors originate from a man between 35 and 55 years old with glioma.

This chain joins TRBV5-6 and TRBJ1-6; D unclear. There are 13 residues in the CDR3. Trimming removed 0 bases from V and 10 bases from J, with 8 bases in between. Germline V gene sequence: CDR1 SGHDT, CDR2 YYEEEE. CDR3 in amino acids: CASSLDIGSPLHF. The CDR3 region has the DNA TGTGCCAGCAGCTTGGATATAGGGTCACCCCTCCACTTT.

The chain couples TRBV6-5 to TRBJ1-2, with 9 bases fitting TRBD1. V trimming: 2 bases; J trimming: 8 bases; junction bases outside the gene matches: 0. This CDR3 spans 12 amino acids. From germline, CDR1 is MNHEY and CDR2 SVGAGI. The CDR3 spells CASSYGTGGYTF. The CDR3 bases are TGTGCCAGCAGTTACGGGACAGGGGGCTACACCTTC.

The CDR3 nucleotides are TGCGCCAGCAGCTTGGAAGGCAGGGTAGTAACAGATACGCAGTATTTT. Encoded protein: CASSLEGRVVTDTQYF. The genes are TRBV5-1 and TRBJ2-3; a weak D match, TRBD1 (5 bases). The ends were cut back, 0 bases at V and 3 bases at J, with 14 bases in the middle. There are 16 residues in the CDR3. Germline loops: CDR1 SGHRS, CDR2 YFSETQ. The entire variable domain, with the rest obtained from reference TRBV5-1 and TRBJ2-3, is as follows: KAGVTQTPRYLIKTRGQQVTLSCSPISGHRSVSWYQQTPGQGLQFLFEYFSETQRNKGNFPGRFSGRQFSNSRSEMNVSTLELGDSALYLCASSLEGRVVTDTQYFGPGTRLTVL.

The rearrangement links TRBV11-2 to TRBJ2-5; D might be TRBD1 or TRBD2, each matching 5 bases. The CDR3 loop spans 15 amino acids. V was clipped by 1 base and J by 5 bases, with 14 bases between them. Germline CDR1 and CDR2: SGHAT and FQNNGV. CDR3 in amino acids: CASSLGGTRRETQYF. In DNA form, the CDR3 reads TGTGCCAGCAGCTTAGGAGGGACCCGGCGGGAGACCCAGTACTTC. The whole variable domain, remainder taken from reference TRBV11-2 and TRBJ2-5, is EAGVAQSPRYKIIEKRQSVAFWCNPISGHATLYWYQQILGQGPKLLIQFQNNGVVDDSQLPKDRFSAERLKGVDSTLKIQPAKLEDSAVYLCASSLGGTRRETQYFGPGTRLLVL.

This chain joins TRBV6-5 and TRBJ1-1; D uncertain. Germline V gives CDR1 MNHEY, CDR2 SVGAGI. Trimming removed 0 bases at V and 6 bases at J, with 8 bases between. This CDR3 is 13 amino acids long. The DNA for the CDR3 is TGTGCCAGCAGTTACTCGAAGTTGTCTGAAGCTTTCTTT. Amino acid sequence: CASSYSKLSEAFF.

The genes are TRBV5-1 and TRBJ1-1, with D unresolved. V lost 4 bases, J lost 0 bases, and 10 bases lay in between. Looked up from germline, CDR1 is SGHRS and CDR2 is YFSETQ. This CDR3 comprises 14 residues. CDR3 in amino acids: CASSSRTVNTEAFF. The CDR3 bases are TGCGCCAGCAGCAGCCGGACGGTGAACACTGAAGCTTTCTTT.

The V and J genes are TRBV4-3 and TRBJ2-7, with 8 bases fitting TRBD1. The CDR3 extends over 16 amino acids. J gave up 3 bases and V 1 base, and 8 bases lay outside the gene matches. In germline, CDR1 is LGHNA, CDR2 YSLEER. The CDR3 sequence is CASSQGLGQGHYEQYF. CDR3 bases: TGCGCCAGCAGCCAAGGGCTCGGACAGGGCCACTACGAGCAGTACTTC.

V and J are TRBV27 and TRBJ1-5, with D possibly TRBD1 on 6 matching bases. The CDR3 runs 16 residues. Trimming removed 10 bases from V and 1 base from J, with 20 bases in between. Germline values: CDR1 MNHEY, CDR2 SMNVEV (reference sequence). Written as DNA, the CDR3 is TGTGCCACCACAGGGACGGTTTCCTTCAGCAATCAGCCCCAGCATTTT. Its translation is CATTGTVSFSNQPQHF.

The V gene is TRBV6-1, the J gene TRBJ2-7; TRBD1 matches at 11 bases. Germline CDR1 and CDR2: MNHNS and SASEGT. V gave up 4 bases and J gave up 4 bases; unmatched junction bases: 6. There are 15 residues in the CDR3. The CDR3 sequence: CASSAPGQGVYEQYV. As DNA, the CDR3 is TGTGCCAGCAGTGCACCGGGACAGGGGGTGTACGAGCAGTACGTC.

The rearrangement joins TRBV9 to TRBJ2-5; TRBD2 aligns across 13 bases. This CDR3 region has 15 residues. Germline V gene data show CDR1 as SGDLS and CDR2 as YYNGEE. V shed 3 bases, J shed 2 bases, and the junction held 1 base outside the gene matches. The CDR3 here is CASSALAGGQETQYF. The CDR3 DNA reads TGTGCCAGCAGCGCACTAGCGGGGGGGCAAGAGACCCAGTACTTC. The complete variable domain, with remaining parts taken from reference TRBV9 and TRBJ2-5, reads DSGVTQTPKHLITATGQRVTLRCSPRSGDLSVYWYQQSLDQGLQFLIQYYNGEERAKGNILERFSAQQFPDLHSELNLSSLELGDSALYFCASSALAGGQETQYFGPGTRLLVL.

This chain joins TRBV4-2 and TRBJ1-4; 8 bases match TRBD1. From germline, CDR1 is LGHNA and CDR2 YNFKEQ. This CDR3 contains 13 residues. The J segment lost 16 bases and the V segment lost 0 bases, leaving 7 bases of the junction unmatched. The CDR3 here is CASSQDRTGPPFF. The CDR3 DNA reads TGTGCCAGCAGCCAAGATCGGACAGGGCCTCCGTTTTTT.

This chain uses TRBV5-1 with TRBJ1-4, with D uncertain. This CDR3 has 14 residues. Germline V gives CDR1 SGHRS, CDR2 YFSETQ. Between the trimmed V and J ends, which lost 2 bases and 4 bases, there was a span of 9 bases. The CDR3 here is CASSLITGNEKLFF. As DNA, the CDR3 is TGCGCCAGCAGCTTAATCACGGGTAATGAAAAACTGTTTTTT.

The chain employs TRBV5-6 and TRBJ1-1, with D tentatively TRBD1 (6 bases). The V gene's germline CDR1 is SGHDT and CDR2 YYEEEE. This CDR3 comprises 14 residues. V shed 4 bases and J shed 5 bases, with 15 bases lying between them. CDR3 in DNA: TGTGCCAGCAGCCCCCAGGGGTCTTGGACTGAAGCTTTCTTT. Its protein is CASSPQGSWTEAFF.

There are a few counts of this clone. The chain recombines TRBV7-9 with TRBJ2-2, with TRBD2 matching over 7 bases. The CDR3 sequence is 18 residues long. The germline V gene has CDR1 SEHNR and CDR2 FQNEAQ (reference sequence). Trimming cost V 2 bases and J 4 bases; bases outside gene matches: 13. CDR3 bases: TGTGCCAGCAGCTTATGCCAGATCGTGGGGGGGTGCACCGGGGAGCTGTTTTTT. Translation gives CASSLCQIVGGCTGELFF.

The J gene is TRBJ2-2, the V gene TRBV5-1, with D perhaps TRBD1 (6 bases). V was clipped by 0 bases and J by 5 bases, with 17 bases between them. The germline V gene encodes CDR1 SGHRS and CDR2 YFSETQ. This CDR3 is 17 amino acids long. The CDR3 loop reads CASSLALTGTLTGELFF. The CDR3 nucleotides read TGCGCCAGCAGCTTGGCCCTTACCGGGACACTAACCGGGGAGCTGTTTTTT. Drawing the rest from reference TRBV5-1 and TRBJ2-2, the complete variable domain is KAGVTQTPRYLIKTRGQQVTLSCSPISGHRSVSWYQQTPGQGLQFLFEYFSETQRNKGNFPGRFSGRQFSNSRSEMNVSTLELGDSALYLCASSLALTGTLTGELFFGEGSRLTVL.

The chain links TRBV19 to TRBJ1-5, with D possibly being TRBD1 (6 bases). Per germline, CDR1 LNHDA and CDR2 SQIVND (reference sequence). The CDR3 is made up of 17 amino acids. V was cut by 9 bases and J by 0 bases, with 21 bases left in between. The CDR3 sequence: CASGKRTDFNSNQPQHF. CDR3 coding DNA: TGTGCCAGCGGAAAGAGGACAGATTTCAATAGCAATCAGCCCCAGCATTTT. The whole variable domain, filled in from reference TRBV19 and TRBJ1-5, reads DGGITQSPKYLFRKEGQNVTLSCEQNLNHDAMYWYRQDPGQGLRLIYYSQIVNDFQKGDIAEGYSVSREKKESFPLTVTSAQKNPTAFYLCASGKRTDFNSNQPQHFGDGTRLSIL.